These 21 T cell receptor beta chains share one sample of origin, sequenced in a study. A single record per CDR3 protein comes from TCRdb applying MiXCR to the RT-PCR reads. The sample has almost 700,000 distinct CDR3 sequences, 11% to 15% seen once; the top ten hold roughly 4%. The source material was memory CD4+ T cells from blood. The source is a female donor in good health, serving as a healthy control.

This clonotype was detected only a few times. The chain recombines TRBV28 with TRBJ2-5; no reliable D call. This CDR3 has 12 amino acids. CDR1 and CDR2 from the germline V gene are MDHEN and SYDVKM. V gave up 7 bases and J gave up 4 bases, with 10 bases separating them. CDR3 protein: CASTNPAETQYF. The CDR3, as DNA: TGTGCCAGCACTAACCCCGCAGAGACCCAGTACTTC.

This clonotype has ten or more counts. The chain has TRBV29-1 and TRBJ2-7; 13 nucleotides match TRBD2. CDR3 length: 15 amino acids. The trim removed 6 bases at V and 3 bases at J, leaving 8 bases unmatched. Germline V lookup: CDR1 SQVTM, CDR2 ANQGSEA. CDR3 in amino acids: CSVRGLAGAYYEQYF. CDR3 DNA sequence: TGCAGCGTGCGCGGACTAGCGGGAGCTTACTACGAGCAGTACTTC.

This clonotype was seen a handful of times. The chain recombines TRBV25-1 with TRBJ2-5, with 7 bases lining up with TRBD1. The CDR3 spans 14 residues. Germline CDR1 is MGHDK and CDR2 is SYGVNS. V lost 3 bases to trimming and J lost 5 bases; unmatched junction nucleotides: 6. CDR3 in amino acids: CASSDRTGVETQYF. CDR3 nucleotides: TGTGCCAGCAGTGACCGAACAGGGGTGGAGACCCAGTACTTC.

This clonotype was seen repeatedly, ten times or more. The chain is built from TRBV18 and TRBJ2-1; D is perhaps TRBD2 (5 bases). This CDR3 has 13 residues. Looked up from germline, CDR1 is KGHSH and CDR2 is LQKENI. With 6 bases removed from V and 9 bases from J, the gap between germline ends came to 15 bases. CDR3 nucleotide sequence: TGTGCCAGCTCGCTAGCCGACACCCGTGAGCAGTTCTTC. Protein: CASSLADTREQFF.

The chain has TRBV4-3 and TRBJ1-1, with a weak D call TRBD1 (6 bases). This CDR3 has 15 residues. Germline CDR1 LGHNA, CDR2 YSLEER. V was shortened by 1 base and J by 0 bases, with 9 bases between the two germline ends. CDR3 nucleotides: TGCGCCAGCAGCCAAGCGGGACACCTGAACACTGAAGCTTTCTTT. It yields the protein CASSQAGHLNTEAFF.

This clonotype occurred a few times. The chain carries TRBV4-1 and TRBJ1-6, with D unclear. Looked up from germline, CDR1 is MGHRA and CDR2 is YSYEKL. This CDR3 comprises 15 residues. V was clipped by 2 bases and J by 2 bases, with 7 bases between them. The CDR3 spells CASSQPDTYNSPLHF. The CDR3 DNA reads TGCGCCAGCAGCCAACCAGACACCTATAATTCACCCCTCCACTTT.

This rearrangement joins TRBV11-2 to TRBJ2-3; 10 nucleotides line up with TRBD2. V lost 5 bases and J lost 4; bases outside the gene matches: 15. The CDR3 has 18 residues. Germline lookup yields CDR1 SGHAT and CDR2 FQNNGV. Written as DNA, the CDR3 is TGTGCCAGCAGCCAGAGGGCTAGCGGGAGTAGTACAGCAGATACGCAGTATTTT. It translates to CASSQRASGSSTADTQYF.

This clonotype occurred a few times. The chain has TRBV25-1 and TRBJ2-7, with 7 bases that match TRBD1. The CDR3 spans 13 residues. Trimming at V came to 4 bases and at J to 5 bases, leaving 5 bases not matched to a gene. Germline assignment: CDR1 MGHDK and CDR2 SYGVNS. The CDR3 bases are TGTGCCAGCAGTGGGGGCACAGGGGACGAGCAGTACTTC. Translating it yields CASSGGTGDEQYF.

This chain links TRBV12-3 or TRBV12-4 with TRBJ2-7, with 12 bases identical to TRBD2. V was pared by 6 bases and J by 1 base, with 7 bases of the junction left unmatched. The CDR3 has 16 residues. The CDR3 reads CASSPGLAGPSYEQYF. CDR3 bases: TGTGCCAGCAGCCCTGGACTAGCGGGGCCATCCTACGAGCAGTACTTC.

In this sample, this clonotype turned up a few times. This CDR3 is CASSLLATSYEQYF. Written as DNA, the CDR3 is TGCGCCAGCAGCTTACTAGCGACCTCCTACGAGCAGTACTTC. The chain joins TRBV5-1 to TRBJ2-7; 7 bases agree with TRBD2. Germline V gene lookup returns CDR1 SGHRS and CDR2 YFSETQ. The CDR3 has 14 residues. The ends lost 2 bases at V and 0 bases at J; junction bases unmatched: 2.

This clonotype was picked up a small number of times. CDR3: CASSSQGTLTDTQYF. CDR3 nucleotides: TGTGCCAGCAGCTCGCAGGGGACCCTCACAGATACGCAGTATTTT. The gene calls are TRBV7-3 and TRBJ2-3, with a possible D match to TRBD1 (6 bases). V lost 4 bases to trimming and J lost 2 bases, with 13 bases between them. CDR1 and CDR2 (germline): SGHTA, FQGTGA. This CDR3 contains 15 residues.

This clonotype was found a few times. V is TRBV7-2 and J is TRBJ1-1; 10 bases are shared with TRBD1. Trimming at V came to 1 base and at J to 4 bases, leaving 12 bases not matched to a gene. The CDR3 extends over 18 amino acids. CDR1 and CDR2 (germline): SGHTA, FQGNSA. The CDR3 is CASSLGGGQGISGTEAFF. Here the CDR3 DNA reads TGTGCCAGCAGCTTAGGGGGGGGACAGGGGATCAGTGGCACTGAAGCTTTCTTT.

This chain uses TRBV7-2 with TRBJ2-3; D tentatively fits TRBD1 or TRBD2 (6 bases each). Germline values: CDR1 SGHTA, CDR2 FQGNSA. The V gene lost 1 base and the J gene lost 6 bases, with 14 bases spanning the gap. The CDR3 contains 15 residues. The CDR3 DNA is TGTGCCAGCAGCTTAGAGGGGGGTTTTTTTGATACGCAGTATTTT. As protein: CASSLEGGFFDTQYF.

This clonotype was recorded a few times. The chain links TRBV20-1 to TRBJ2-3, with 8 nucleotides matching TRBD2. CDR3 length equals 14 residues. Germline loops: CDR1 DFQATT, CDR2 SNEGSKA (reference sequence). V shed 5 bases and J 5 bases; nucleotides not matched to a gene: 9. The CDR3 DNA sequence: TGCAGTGCTGATAGTCCGGGAGGGGAAGATACGCAGTATTTT. Translating gives CSADSPGGEDTQYF.

The chain employs TRBV15 and TRBJ1-4, with TRBD1 matching over 9 bases. The CDR3 consists of 15 residues. The germline V gene has CDR1 LNHNV and CDR2 YYDKDF (reference sequence). J was trimmed by 7 bases and V by 2 bases; bases with no gene match: 5. In DNA, the CDR3 is TGTGCCACCAGCAGACAGACAGGGGGGTTTGAAAAACTGTTTTTT. It encodes CATSRQTGGFEKLFF.

The CDR3 spells CASSLQGIASTGELFF. CDR3 nucleotide sequence: TGTGCCAGCAGCTTGCAGGGGATTGCGAGCACCGGGGAGCTGTTTTTT. The chain joins TRBV7-2 to TRBJ2-2; TRBD1 is a possible D gene (6 bases). The CDR3 covers 16 residues. Trimming stripped 3 bases from V and 4 bases from J, with 15 bases between. Germline lookup yields CDR1 SGHTA and CDR2 FQGNSA. Looking up the rest from reference TRBV7-2 and TRBJ2-2 gives the full variable domain: GAGVSQSPSNKVTEKGKDVELRCDPISGHTALYWYRQSLGQGLEFLIYFQGNSAPDKSGLPSDRFSAERTGGSVSTLTIQRTQQEDSAVYLCASSLQGIASTGELFFGEGSRLTVL.

This clonotype was detected a few times. The chain carries TRBV6-2 or TRBV6-3 and TRBJ1-1; a weak D match, TRBD1 (6 bases). Trimming removed 4 bases from V and 8 bases from J, with 20 bases in between. There are 15 residues in the CDR3. CDR1 MNHEY and CDR2 SVGEGT come from the germline V gene. The CDR3 region has the DNA TGTGCCAGCAGTTCCCATACGGCGGGGGCCCAGGAAGCTTTCTTT. This encodes CASSSHTAGAQEAFF.

The sample holds a few counts of this clonotype. The rearrangement uses TRBV20-1 and TRBJ2-7, with unresolved D. CDR3 length: 13 amino acids. Germline CDR1 is DFQATT and CDR2 is SNEGSKA (reference sequence). V dropped 4 bases and J dropped 1 base, with 11 bases sitting between them. This CDR3 reads CSAIRPLSYEQYF. In nucleotides, the CDR3 is TGCAGTGCTATCAGGCCCCTTTCCTACGAGCAGTACTTC.

This clonotype has just one count. With a much larger clone just one base away, this may be a read error. In this CDR3 the conserved last residue, phenylalanine or tryptophan, is missing, so a read error is likely. V is TRBV5-1 and J is TRBJ2-7; TRBD1 might be the D (6 bases). CDR1 and CDR2 from the germline V gene are SGHRS and YFSETQ. This CDR3 is built from 14 residues. Trimming took 4 bases from V and 0 from J, leaving 11 bases between them. Here the CDR3 DNA reads TGCGCCAGCAGCGGCGGACAGAGCTCCTACGAGCAGTACTTA. Translating gives CASSGGQSSYEQYL.

The sample holds a few counts of this clonotype. The chain uses TRBV4-2 and TRBJ2-7; D may be TRBD1 or TRBD2 (5 bases each). This CDR3 spans 15 amino acids. V lost 0 bases, J lost 2 bases, and 11 bases lay in between. CDR1 LGHNA and CDR2 YNFKEQ come from the germline V gene. The CDR3 sequence is CASSQERGSTYEQYF. The CDR3 bases are TGTGCCAGCAGCCAAGAGAGGGGTTCGACCTACGAGCAGTACTTC.

This sequence joins TRBV7-9 and TRBJ1-1; D uncertain. The ends were cut back, 5 bases at V and 4 bases at J, with 11 bases in the middle. CDR3 length: 13 amino acids. The V gene's germline CDR1 is SEHNR and CDR2 FQNEAQ (reference sequence). This CDR3 reads CASSENQVTEAFF. The CDR3 DNA sequence: TGTGCCAGCAGCGAGAACCAGGTCACTGAAGCTTTCTTT.